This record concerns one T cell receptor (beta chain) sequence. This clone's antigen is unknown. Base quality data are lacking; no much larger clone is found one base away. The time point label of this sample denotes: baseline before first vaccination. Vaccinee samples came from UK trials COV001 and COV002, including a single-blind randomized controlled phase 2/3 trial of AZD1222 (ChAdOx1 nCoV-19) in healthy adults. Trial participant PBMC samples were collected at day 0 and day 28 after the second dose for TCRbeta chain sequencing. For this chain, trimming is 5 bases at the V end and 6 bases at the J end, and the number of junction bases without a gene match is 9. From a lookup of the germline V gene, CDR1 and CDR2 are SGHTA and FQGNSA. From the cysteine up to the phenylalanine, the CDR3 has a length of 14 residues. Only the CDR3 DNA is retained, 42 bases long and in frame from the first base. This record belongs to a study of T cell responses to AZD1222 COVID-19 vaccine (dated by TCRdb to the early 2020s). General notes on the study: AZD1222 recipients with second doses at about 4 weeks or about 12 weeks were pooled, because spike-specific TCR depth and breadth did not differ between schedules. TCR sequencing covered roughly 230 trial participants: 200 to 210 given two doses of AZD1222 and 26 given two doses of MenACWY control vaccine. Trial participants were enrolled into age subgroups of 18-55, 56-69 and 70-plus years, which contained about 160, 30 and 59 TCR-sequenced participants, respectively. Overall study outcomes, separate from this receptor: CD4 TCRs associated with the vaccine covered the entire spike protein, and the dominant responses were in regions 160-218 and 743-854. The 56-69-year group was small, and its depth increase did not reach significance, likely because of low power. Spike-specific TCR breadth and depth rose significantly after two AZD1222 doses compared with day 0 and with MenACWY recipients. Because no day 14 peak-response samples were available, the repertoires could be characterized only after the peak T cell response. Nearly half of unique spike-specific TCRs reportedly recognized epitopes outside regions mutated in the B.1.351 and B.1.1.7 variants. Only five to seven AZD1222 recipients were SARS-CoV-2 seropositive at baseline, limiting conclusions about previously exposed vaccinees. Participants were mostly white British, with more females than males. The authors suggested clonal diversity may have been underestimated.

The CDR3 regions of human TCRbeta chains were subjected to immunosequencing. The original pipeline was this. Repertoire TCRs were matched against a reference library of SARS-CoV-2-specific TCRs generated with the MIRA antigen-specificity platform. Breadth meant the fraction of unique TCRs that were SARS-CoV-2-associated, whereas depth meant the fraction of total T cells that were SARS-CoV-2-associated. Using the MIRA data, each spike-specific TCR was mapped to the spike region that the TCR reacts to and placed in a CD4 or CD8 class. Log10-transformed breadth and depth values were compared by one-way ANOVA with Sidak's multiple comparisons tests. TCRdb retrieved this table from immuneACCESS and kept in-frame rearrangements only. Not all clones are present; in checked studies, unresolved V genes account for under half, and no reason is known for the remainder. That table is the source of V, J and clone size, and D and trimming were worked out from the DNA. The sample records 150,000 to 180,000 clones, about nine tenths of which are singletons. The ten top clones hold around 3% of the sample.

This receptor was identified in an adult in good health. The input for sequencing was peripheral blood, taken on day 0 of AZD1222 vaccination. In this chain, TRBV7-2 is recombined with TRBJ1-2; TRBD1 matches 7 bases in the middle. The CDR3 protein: CASSTNRGHDGYTF. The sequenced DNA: TGTGCCAGCAGCACGAACAGGGGCCACGATGGCTACACCTTC.